This T cell receptor beta chain stems from a study of T cells in Graves' hyperthyroidism and ophthalmopathy. The overall study: Staff took peripheral blood when the initial diagnosis was made, before any treatment began. Study results and caveats: Stable hyperthyroidism was separated from ophthalmopathy by a model based on 13 V-J features.

PBMCs came from around 10 ml fresh peripheral blood. With respect to this clonotype: Its antigen remains unknown.

There were TCR beta CDR3 regions amplified from RNA transcripts. Carried out on the TCR CDR3, a first-round RT-PCR used the HTBI primer set. TCRdb re-called the multiplex PCR reads with MiXCR, one entry per CDR3 protein. This sample carries a few hundred thousand distinct CDR3 sequences, roughly 20% of them seen once, and the ten largest clones take less than 30%. The CDR3 consists of 16 residues. Germline loops: CDR1 LGHNT, CDR2 FRNRAP. The trim removed 0 bases at V and 6 bases at J, leaving 5 bases unmatched. This sequence was found in a man between 18 and 29 years old with Graves' hyperthyroidism. V is TRBV12-5 and J is TRBJ2-2; TRBD2 aligns across 9 bases. Material: blood. Here the CDR3 DNA reads TGTGCTAGTGGTTTGGTACTAGCGGGCGGGGCCGGGGAGCTGTTTTTT. This encodes CASGLVLAGGAGELFF.